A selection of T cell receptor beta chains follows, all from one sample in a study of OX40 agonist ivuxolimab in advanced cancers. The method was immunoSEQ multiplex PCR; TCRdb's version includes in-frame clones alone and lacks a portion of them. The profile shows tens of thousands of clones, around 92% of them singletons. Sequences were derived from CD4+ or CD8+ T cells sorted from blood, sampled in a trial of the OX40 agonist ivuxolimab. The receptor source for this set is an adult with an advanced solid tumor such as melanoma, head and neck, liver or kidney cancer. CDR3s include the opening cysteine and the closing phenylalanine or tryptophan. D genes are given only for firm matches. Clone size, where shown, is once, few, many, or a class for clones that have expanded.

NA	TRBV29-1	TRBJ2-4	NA	TGCAGCGTCCGGGGGGCCAAAAACATTCAGTACTTC	CSVRGAKNIQYF
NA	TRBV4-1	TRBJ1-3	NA	TGCGCCAGCAGCCAAGTAACACCGATCTCTGGAAACACCATATATTTT	CASSQVTPISGNTIYF
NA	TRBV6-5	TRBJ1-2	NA	TGTGCCAGCAGTTACTCACGCGCACCCATGGAGGGCTACACCTTC	CASSYSRAPMEGYTF
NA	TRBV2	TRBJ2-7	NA	TGTGCCAGCACCCCGGAGACCAGACGGTGGACTTCCTACGAGCAGTACTTC	CASTPETRRWTSYEQYF
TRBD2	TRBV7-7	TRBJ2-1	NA	TGTGCCAGCAGCTTATCACCGGGAGGGGCTGATGAGCAGTTCTTC	CASSLSPGGADEQFF
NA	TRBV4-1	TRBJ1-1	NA	TGCGCCAGCAGCCATGAAGGGGGGACACCCAGGTCGGAGAACACTGAAGCTTTCTTT	CASSHEGGTPRSENTEAFF
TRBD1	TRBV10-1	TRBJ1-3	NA	TGCGCCAGCTTAAAGACAGGGACTGGAAACACCATATATTTT	CASLKTGTGNTIYF
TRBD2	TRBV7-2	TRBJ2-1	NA	TGTGCCAGCAGCCCCCTAGCGGGGGCCTACAATGAGCAGTTCTTC	CASSPLAGAYNEQFF
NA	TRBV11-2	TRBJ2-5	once	TGTGCCAGCAGTTCGACCCGGGAGACCCAGTACTTC	CASSSTRETQYF
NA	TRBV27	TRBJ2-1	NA	TGTGCCAACAGTTCAGGGTTTTCCTCCTACAATGAGCAGTTCTTC	CANSSGFSSYNEQFF
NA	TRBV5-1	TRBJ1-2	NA	TGCGCCAGCGGTTTGGGGGGATTGGGCTACACCTTC	CASGLGGLGYTF
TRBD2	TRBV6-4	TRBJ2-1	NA	TGTGCCAGCAGTGCCCGGGGGGACGGAACCTACAATGAGCAGTTCTTC	CASSARGDGTYNEQFF
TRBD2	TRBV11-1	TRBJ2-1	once	TGTGCCAGCAGCTTAGTACGGGGGGTAGCCTACAATGAGCAGTTCTTC	CASSLVRGVAYNEQFF
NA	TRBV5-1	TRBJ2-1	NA	TGCGCCAGCAGCTTGGGTAGAGGGCATCTTACCTACAATGAGCAGTTCTTC	CASSLGRGHLTYNEQFF
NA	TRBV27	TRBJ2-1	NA	TGTGCCAGCAGTAAACCCGCCGAACCGGGACCACGTACCTTCTACAATGAGCAGTTCTTC	CASSKPAEPGPRTFYNEQFF